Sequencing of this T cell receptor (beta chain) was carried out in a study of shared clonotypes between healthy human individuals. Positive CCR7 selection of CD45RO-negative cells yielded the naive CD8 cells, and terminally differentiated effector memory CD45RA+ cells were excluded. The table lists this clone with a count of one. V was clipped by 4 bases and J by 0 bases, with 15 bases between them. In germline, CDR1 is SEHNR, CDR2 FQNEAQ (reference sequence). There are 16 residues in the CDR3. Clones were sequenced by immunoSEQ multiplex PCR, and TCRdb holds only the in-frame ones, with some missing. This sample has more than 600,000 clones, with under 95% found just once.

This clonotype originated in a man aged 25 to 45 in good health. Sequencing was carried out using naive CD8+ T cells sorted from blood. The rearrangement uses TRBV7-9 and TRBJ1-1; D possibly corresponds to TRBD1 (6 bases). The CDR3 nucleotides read TGTGCCAGCAGCTCTCCGGCAGGGGCGATGAACACTGAAGCTTTCTTT. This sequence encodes CASSSPAGAMNTEAFF.